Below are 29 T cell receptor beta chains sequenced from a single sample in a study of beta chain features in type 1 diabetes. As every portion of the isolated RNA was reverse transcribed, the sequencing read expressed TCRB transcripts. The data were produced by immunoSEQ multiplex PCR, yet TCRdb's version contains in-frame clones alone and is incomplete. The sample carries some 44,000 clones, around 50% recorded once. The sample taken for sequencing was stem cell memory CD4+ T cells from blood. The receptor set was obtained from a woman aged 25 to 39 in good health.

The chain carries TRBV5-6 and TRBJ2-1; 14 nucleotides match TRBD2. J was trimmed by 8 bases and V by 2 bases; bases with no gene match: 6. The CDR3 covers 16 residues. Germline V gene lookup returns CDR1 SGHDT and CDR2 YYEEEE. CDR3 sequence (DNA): TGTGCCAGCAGCTTACCGGGACTAGCGGGAGAGCATGAGCAGTTCTTC. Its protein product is CASSLPGLAGEHEQFF.

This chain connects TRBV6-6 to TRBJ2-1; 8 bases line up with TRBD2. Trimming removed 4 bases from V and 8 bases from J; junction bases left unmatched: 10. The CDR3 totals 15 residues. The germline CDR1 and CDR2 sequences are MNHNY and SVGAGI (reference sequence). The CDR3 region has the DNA TGTGCCAGCAGTTTTCCGGGACTAGGATTGGATGAGCAGTTCTTC. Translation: CASSFPGLGLDEQFF.

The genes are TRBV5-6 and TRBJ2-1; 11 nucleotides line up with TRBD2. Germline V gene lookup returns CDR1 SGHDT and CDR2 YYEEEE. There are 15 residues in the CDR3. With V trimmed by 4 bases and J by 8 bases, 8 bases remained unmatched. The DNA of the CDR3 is TGTGCCAGCAGCACTAGCGGGAGCCAATACCATGAGCAGTTCTTC. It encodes CASSTSGSQYHEQFF.

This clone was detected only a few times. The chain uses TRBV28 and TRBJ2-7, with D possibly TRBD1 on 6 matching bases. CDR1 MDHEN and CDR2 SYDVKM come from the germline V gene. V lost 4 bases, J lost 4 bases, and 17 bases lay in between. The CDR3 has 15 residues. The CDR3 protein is CASSSIVGAQYEQYF. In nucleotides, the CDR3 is TGTGCCAGCAGTTCCATCGTGGGGGCGCAATACGAGCAGTACTTC. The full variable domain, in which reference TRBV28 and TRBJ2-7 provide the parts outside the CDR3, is DVKVTQSSRYLVKRTGEKVFLECVQDMDHENMFWYRQDPGLGLRLIYFSYDVKMKEKGDIPEGYSVSREKKERFSLILESASTNQTSMYLCASSSIVGAQYEQYFGPGTRLTVT.

The chain's CDR3 is CASSVGRGDGGNQPQHF. The DNA for the CDR3 is TGTGCCAGCTCGGTCGGCCGCGGGGATGGAGGCAATCAGCCCCAGCATTTT. The rearrangement joins TRBV18 to TRBJ1-5; no definite D call. CDR3 length: 17 residues. V gave up 6 bases and J gave up 2 bases, with 20 bases separating them. CDR1 and CDR2 from the germline V gene are KGHSH and LQKENI.

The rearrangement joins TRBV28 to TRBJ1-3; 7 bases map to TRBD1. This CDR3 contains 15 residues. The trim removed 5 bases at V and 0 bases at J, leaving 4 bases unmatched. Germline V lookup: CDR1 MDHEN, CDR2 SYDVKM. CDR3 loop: CASSKRTGSGNTIYF. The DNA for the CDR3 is TGTGCCAGCAGTAAAAGGACAGGCTCTGGAAACACCATATATTTT.

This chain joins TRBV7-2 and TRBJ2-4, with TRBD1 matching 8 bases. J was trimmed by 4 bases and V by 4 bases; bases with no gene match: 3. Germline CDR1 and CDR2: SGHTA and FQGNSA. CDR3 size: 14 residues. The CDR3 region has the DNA TGTGCCAGCAGCTCCCGGACAGGGAAAAACATTCAGTACTTC. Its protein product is CASSSRTGKNIQYF.

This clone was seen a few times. The CDR3 sequence is CASSLNAGGVYNEQFF. The CDR3 bases are TGTGCCAGCAGCTTAAATGCGGGAGGGGTTTACAATGAGCAGTTCTTC. The chain links TRBV7-3 to TRBJ2-1; 9 nucleotides align to TRBD2. CDR3 length equals 16 residues. With V trimmed by 1 base and J by 4 bases, 5 bases remained unmatched. Germline assignment: CDR1 SGHTA and CDR2 FQGTGA.

The CDR3 protein is CASGKGGRTDTQYF. The CDR3 DNA reads as TGTGCCAGTGGGAAGGGAGGACGCACAGATACGCAGTATTTT. The chain couples TRBV19 to TRBJ2-3, with a tentative D call TRBD2 (6 bases). Looked up from germline, CDR1 is LNHDA and CDR2 is SQIVND (reference sequence). Trimming took 8 bases from V and 1 from J, leaving 13 bases between them. The CDR3 covers 14 residues.

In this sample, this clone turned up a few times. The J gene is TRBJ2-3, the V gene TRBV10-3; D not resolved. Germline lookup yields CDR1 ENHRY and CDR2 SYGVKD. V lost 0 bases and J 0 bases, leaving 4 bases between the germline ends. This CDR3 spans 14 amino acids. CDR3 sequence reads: CAISESVSTDTQYF. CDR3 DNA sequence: TGTGCCATCAGTGAGTCTGTAAGCACAGATACGCAGTATTTT.

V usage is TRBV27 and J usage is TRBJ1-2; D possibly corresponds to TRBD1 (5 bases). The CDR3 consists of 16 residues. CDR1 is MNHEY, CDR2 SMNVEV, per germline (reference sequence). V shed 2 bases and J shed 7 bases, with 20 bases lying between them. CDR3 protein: CASSLPGFVLSIGYTF. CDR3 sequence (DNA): TGTGCCAGCAGTTTACCAGGGTTTGTTCTAAGTATTGGCTACACCTTC.

The CDR3 DNA reads as TGTGCCAGCAGCTCCCGACAGGGCAGTTCGTACAATGAGCAGTTCTTC. Amino acids: CASSSRQGSSYNEQFF. V and J are TRBV11-2 and TRBJ2-1; 7 nucleotides agree with TRBD1. Germline lookup yields CDR1 SGHAT and CDR2 FQNNGV. Trimming removed 4 bases from V and 4 bases from J; junction bases left unmatched: 10. The CDR3 is 16 residues long.

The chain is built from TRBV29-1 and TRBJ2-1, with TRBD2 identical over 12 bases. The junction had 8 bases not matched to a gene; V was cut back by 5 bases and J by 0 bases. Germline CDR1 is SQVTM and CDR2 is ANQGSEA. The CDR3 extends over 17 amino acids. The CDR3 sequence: CSVPQTSGSRSYNEQFF. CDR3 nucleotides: TGCAGCGTTCCCCAGACTAGCGGGAGTCGCTCCTACAATGAGCAGTTCTTC.

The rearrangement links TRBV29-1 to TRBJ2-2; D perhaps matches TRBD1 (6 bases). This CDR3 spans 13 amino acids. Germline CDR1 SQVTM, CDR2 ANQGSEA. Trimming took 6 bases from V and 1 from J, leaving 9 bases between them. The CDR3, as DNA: TGCAGCGTCGGGACACTGAACACCGGGGAGCTGTTTTTT. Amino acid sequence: CSVGTLNTGELFF.

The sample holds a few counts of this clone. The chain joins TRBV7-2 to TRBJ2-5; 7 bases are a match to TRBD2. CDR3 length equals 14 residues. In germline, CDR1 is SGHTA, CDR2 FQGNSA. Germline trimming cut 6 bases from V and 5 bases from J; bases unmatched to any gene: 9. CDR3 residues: CASSPPGTKETQYF. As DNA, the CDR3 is TGTGCCAGCAGTCCACCCGGGACTAAGGAGACCCAGTACTTC.

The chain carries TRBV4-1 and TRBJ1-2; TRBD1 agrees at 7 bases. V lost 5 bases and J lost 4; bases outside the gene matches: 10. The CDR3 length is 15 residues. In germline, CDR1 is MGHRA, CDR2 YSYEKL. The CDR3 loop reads CASSSPLQGSYGYTF. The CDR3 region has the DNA TGCGCCAGCAGCAGCCCCTTACAGGGGTCCTATGGCTACACCTTC.

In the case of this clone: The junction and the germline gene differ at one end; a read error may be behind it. CDR3 amino acids: CASREAVSSYNEQFF. The CDR3 DNA is TGTGCCAGCAGAGAAGCGGTTAGCTCCTACAATGAGCAGTTCTTC. The chain joins TRBV6-1 to TRBJ2-1, with a possible D match to TRBD2 (5 bases). This CDR3 region has 15 residues. Germline CDR1 and CDR2: MNHNS and SASEGT.

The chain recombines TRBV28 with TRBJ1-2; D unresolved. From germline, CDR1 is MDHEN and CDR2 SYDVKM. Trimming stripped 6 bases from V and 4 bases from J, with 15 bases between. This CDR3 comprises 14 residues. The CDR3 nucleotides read TGTGCCAGCAGGACGGGCACGGGGAGCTATGGCTACACCTTC. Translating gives CASRTGTGSYGYTF.

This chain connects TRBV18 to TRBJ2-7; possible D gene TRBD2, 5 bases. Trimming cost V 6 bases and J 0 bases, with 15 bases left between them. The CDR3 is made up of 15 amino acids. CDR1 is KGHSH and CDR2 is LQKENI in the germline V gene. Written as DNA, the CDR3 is TGTGCCAGCTCCCTCGGAGGACGCGCCTCCTACGAGCAGTACTTC. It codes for CASSLGGRASYEQYF.

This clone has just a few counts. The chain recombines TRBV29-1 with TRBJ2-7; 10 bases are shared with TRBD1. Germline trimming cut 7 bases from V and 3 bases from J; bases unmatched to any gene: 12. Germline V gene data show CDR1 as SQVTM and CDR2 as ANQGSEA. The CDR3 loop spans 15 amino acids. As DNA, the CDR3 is TGCAGCGCTGCCCGTGGGACAGGGGCCTTCTACGAGCAGTACTTC. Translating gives CSAARGTGAFYEQYF.

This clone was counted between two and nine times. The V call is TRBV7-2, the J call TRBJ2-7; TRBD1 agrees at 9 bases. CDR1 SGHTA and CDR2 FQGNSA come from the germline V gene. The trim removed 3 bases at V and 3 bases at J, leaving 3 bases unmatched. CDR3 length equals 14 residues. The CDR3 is CASSLTDRGYEQYF. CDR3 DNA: TGTGCCAGCAGCTTGACGGACAGGGGCTACGAGCAGTACTTC. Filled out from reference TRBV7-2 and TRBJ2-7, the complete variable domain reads GAGVSQSPSNKVTEKGKDVELRCDPISGHTALYWYRQSLGQGLEFLIYFQGNSAPDKSGLPSDRFSAERTGGSVSTLTIQRTQQEDSAVYLCASSLTDRGYEQYFGPGTRLTVT.

CDR3 sequence: CSSVGTSGKGLQFF. DNA of the CDR3: TGCAGCTCCGTGGGGACTAGCGGGAAGGGGCTGCAGTTCTTC. The chain carries TRBV29-1 and TRBJ2-1; TRBD2 agrees at 13 bases. The CDR3 is made up of 14 amino acids. Germline-derived CDR1 and CDR2 are SQVTM and ANQGSEA. Trimming cost V 8 bases and J 12 bases; bases outside gene matches: 13.

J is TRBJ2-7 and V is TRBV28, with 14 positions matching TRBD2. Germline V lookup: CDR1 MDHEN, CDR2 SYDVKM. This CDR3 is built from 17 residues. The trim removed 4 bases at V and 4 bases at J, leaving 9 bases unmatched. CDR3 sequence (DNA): TGTGCCAGCAGTTCAGCCTGGACTAGCGGGAGGTATTACGAGCAGTACTTC. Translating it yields CASSSAWTSGRYYEQYF. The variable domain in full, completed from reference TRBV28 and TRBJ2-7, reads DVKVTQSSRYLVKRTGEKVFLECVQDMDHENMFWYRQDPGLGLRLIYFSYDVKMKEKGDIPEGYSVSREKKERFSLILESASTNQTSMYLCASSSAWTSGRYYEQYFGPGTRLTVT.

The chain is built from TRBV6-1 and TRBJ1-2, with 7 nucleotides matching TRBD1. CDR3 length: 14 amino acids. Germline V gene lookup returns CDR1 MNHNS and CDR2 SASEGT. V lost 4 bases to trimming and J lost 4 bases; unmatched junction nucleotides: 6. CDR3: CASSAYRDSYGYTF. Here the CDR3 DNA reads TGTGCCAGCAGTGCCTACCGGGACAGCTATGGCTACACCTTC.

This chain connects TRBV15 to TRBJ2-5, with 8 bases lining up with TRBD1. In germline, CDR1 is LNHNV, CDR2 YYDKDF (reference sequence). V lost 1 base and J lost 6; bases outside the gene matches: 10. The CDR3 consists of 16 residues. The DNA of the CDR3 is TGTGCCACCAGCAGAGGACAGGGGTTAATCGAGAAGACCCAGTACTTC. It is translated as CATSRGQGLIEKTQYF.

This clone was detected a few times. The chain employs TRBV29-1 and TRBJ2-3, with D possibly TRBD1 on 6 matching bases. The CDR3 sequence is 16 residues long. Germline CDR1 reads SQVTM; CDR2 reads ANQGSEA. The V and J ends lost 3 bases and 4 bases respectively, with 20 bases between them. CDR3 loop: CSVEGHPRVPADTQYF. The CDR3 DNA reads TGCAGCGTTGAGGGACACCCAAGGGTACCCGCAGATACGCAGTATTTT.

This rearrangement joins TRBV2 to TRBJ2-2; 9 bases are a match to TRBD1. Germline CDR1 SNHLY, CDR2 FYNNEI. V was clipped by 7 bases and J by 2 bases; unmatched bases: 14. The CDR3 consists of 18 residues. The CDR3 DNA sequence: TGTGCCAGCATCGCGGGACAGGGTACTAGGGGAAACACCGGGGAGCTGTTTTTT. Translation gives CASIAGQGTRGNTGELFF.

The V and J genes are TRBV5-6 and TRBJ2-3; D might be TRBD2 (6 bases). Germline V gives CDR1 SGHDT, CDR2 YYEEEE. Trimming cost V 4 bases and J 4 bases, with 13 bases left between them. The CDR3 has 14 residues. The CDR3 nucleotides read TGTGCCAGCAGCCCCAGGACTATATCAGATACGCAGTATTTT. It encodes CASSPRTISDTQYF.

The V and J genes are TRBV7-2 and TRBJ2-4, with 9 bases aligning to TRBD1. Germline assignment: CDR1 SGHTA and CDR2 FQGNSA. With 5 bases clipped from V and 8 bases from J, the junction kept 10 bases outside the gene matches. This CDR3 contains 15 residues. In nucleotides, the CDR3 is TGTGCCAGCAGCAAATACCGGGACAGGGAAGACATTCAGTACTTC. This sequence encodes CASSKYRDREDIQYF.